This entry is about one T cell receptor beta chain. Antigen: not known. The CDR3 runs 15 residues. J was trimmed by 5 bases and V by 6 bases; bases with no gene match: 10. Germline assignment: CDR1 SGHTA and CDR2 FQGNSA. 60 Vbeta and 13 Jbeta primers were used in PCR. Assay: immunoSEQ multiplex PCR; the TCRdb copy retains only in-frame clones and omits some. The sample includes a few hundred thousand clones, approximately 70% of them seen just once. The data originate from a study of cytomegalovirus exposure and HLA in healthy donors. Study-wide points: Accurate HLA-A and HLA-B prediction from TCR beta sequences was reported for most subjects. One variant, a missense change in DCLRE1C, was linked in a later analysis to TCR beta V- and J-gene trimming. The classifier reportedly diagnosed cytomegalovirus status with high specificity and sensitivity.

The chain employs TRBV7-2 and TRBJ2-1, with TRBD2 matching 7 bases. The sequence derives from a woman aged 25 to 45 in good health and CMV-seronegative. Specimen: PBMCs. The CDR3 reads CASRISGGGNNEQFF. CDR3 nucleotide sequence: TGTGCCAGCAGAATAAGTGGCGGGGGAAACAATGAGCAGTTCTTC.